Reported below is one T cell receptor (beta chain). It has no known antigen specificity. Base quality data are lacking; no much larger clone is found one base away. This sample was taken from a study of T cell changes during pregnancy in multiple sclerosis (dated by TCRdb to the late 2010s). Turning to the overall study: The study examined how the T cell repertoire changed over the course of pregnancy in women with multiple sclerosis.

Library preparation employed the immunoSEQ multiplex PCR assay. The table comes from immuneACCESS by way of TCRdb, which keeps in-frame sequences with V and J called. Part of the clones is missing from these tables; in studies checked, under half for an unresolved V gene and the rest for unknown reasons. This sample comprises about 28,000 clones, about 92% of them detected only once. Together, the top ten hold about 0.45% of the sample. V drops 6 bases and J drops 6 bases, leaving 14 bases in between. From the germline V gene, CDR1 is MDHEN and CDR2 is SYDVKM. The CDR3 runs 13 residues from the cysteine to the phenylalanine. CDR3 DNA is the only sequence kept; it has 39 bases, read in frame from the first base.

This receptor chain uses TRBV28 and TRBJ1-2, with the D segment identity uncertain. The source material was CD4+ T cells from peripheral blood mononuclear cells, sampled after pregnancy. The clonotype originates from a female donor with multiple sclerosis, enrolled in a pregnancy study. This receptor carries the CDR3 CASRSVGSDGYTF. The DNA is TGTGCCAGCAGGTCGGTAGGGAGTGATGGCTACACCTTC.